This T cell receptor (beta chain) was documented in a study of cytomegalovirus exposure and HLA in healthy donors (dated by TCRdb to the late 2010s). Concerning the study at large: In an earlier analysis of some 610 of the donors, 276 Gb of sequence data and some 120 million unique TCR beta sequences from 150 million to 200 million T cells were reported. An early release covering 550 to 650 HLA-typed donors comprised about 310 gigabases of sequencing data and 85 million or so unique TCR sequences. Of the roughly 400 genotyped donors, less than 90% were placed in the genetic ancestry cluster associated with self-reported Caucasian donors. The study aimed to test whether signatures of past pathogen exposure could be identified by cataloging public T cell receptors. The study profiled the T cell repertoires of under 700 subjects by immunosequencing and related them to cytomegalovirus serostatus. Along with the roughly 670-subject first cohort, a separate validation cohort of 120 different subjects was used. The study combined high-throughput TCR immunosequencing, statistical association of individual TCRs with disease status, and machine learning to predict cytomegalovirus infection status. To study patterns of TCR occurrence, a later analysis re-analyzed previously published TCR beta repertoires from several hundred donors and added high-resolution HLA genotyping. Rather than drawing on any new phenotypic data, the later analysis identified candidate immune exposures from TCR beta sequences and the way those sequences occurred across donors. In an earlier analysis of 587 of the donors, high-throughput TCR beta sequencing was used to judge whether each TCR beta V gene segment behaved as functional or pseudogenic. Donor age, sex, ethnicity and CMV serostatus were compiled together with the repertoire data. In a later genetic analysis, genome-wide SNP genotypes for about 55% of the roughly 670 donors were used, and that subset was treated as a discovery cohort. All discovery cohort repertoires had been generated using a single sequencing platform. Both class I and class II loci were covered by HLA typing, at four-digit resolution. The number of donors typed differed by locus, with about 629-640 for A, B, C, DRB1 and DQB1, roughly 520 for DQA1, over 600 for DPA1, and under 490 for DPB1. Five DR-DQ haplotypes were handled as single units for association and clustering because linkage in the cohort was strong. Among some 400 genotyped donors of the cohort, an average of approximately 240,000 unique TCR beta nucleotide sequences was sequenced per donor, of which about 19% were non-productive. Results and caveats for the whole study, not just this receptor: The authors suggested that the approach could potentially be generalized to other disease states and immunological phenotypes. Sequencing depth was assumed to be roughly uniform across donors in the presence/absence analyses, though that assumption may not hold. Some IMGT-functional V segments, including TRBV6-2 and TRBV6-3, could not be distinguished by the 87-base-pair reads and were therefore excluded. The sequencing pipeline was judged likely to have produced a cluster of highly shared sequence variants as a technical artifact. Compared with equally common non-associated chains, HLA-associated TCR beta chains in a later analysis were more clonally expanded and had lower generation probabilities. Most CMV-associated TCR beta chains appeared to be HLA-restricted in a later analysis, and the HLA associations seemed to be driven largely by CMV exposure. The cohort was sequenced for TCR beta chains only, and without alpha or paired-chain data the features that could be detected were limited. The only immune exposure information available for the cohort was CMV serostatus. Across donors, most TCR sequences were observed very rarely, whereas some public TCRs were present in many individuals. In a later analysis, TCR association rates were found to vary across HLA loci, with the most associated TCRs seen for DRB1 alleles and the fewest for HLA-C alleles. Because counts were too low, about 17 rarely observed V segments, including chromosome 9 orphons, were excluded from the earlier analysis of 587 of the donors. A total of 164 TCR beta chains were listed by the study as associated with cytomegalovirus. Three of the identified cytomegalovirus-associated TCR beta chains were confirmed in vitro to be specific for cytomegalovirus antigens. Broadly in line with IMGT annotations, most TCR beta V segments showed up in productive rearrangements about 87% or about 30% of the time in an earlier analysis of several hundred of the donors. A later analysis reported that several top co-occurrence clusters appeared linked to parvovirus B19, influenza, CMV and Epstein-Barr virus. Strong co-occurrence of HLA alleles, especially DR and DQ, made assigning TCR associations to individual alleles difficult. HLA typing was unavailable for some donors at each locus, so association tests used only the typed subset. Specific HLA alleles were associated with 18,000 or so TCR beta sequences at a false discovery rate of 0.05 in a later analysis. A further reported finding was that TCR beta sequences accurately predicted the HLA-A and HLA-B alleles for most subjects in the first cohort. An association between a missense DCLRE1C variant and V-gene and J-gene trimming of TCR beta chains was found in a later genetic analysis and replicated in an independent cohort. Correlated functional status among segregating V segments might reflect linkage disequilibrium, but an unknown experimental factor could not be ruled out. Compared with the roughly 710-donor mean, donors in an Asian-associated ancestry cluster had fewer N-insertions in productive TCRs, according to a later genetic analysis. The classifier was reported to diagnose cytomegalovirus status with high specificity and sensitivity in both the original and validation cohorts.

On this clone itself: Its specific antigen is unknown. Base-call qualities are not available, and no considerably larger clone is one nucleotide away.

Library preparation employed the immunoSEQ multiplex PCR assay. A mixture of 60 forward primers for TCR Vbeta segments and 13 reverse primers for TCR Jbeta segments was used in the multiplex PCR. A multiplex PCR assay on genomic DNA amplified the CDR3 region of rearranged TCR beta genes. On the Illumina HiSeq System, the amplified TCR beta libraries were sequenced as 87-base-pair reads. As for the authors' bioinformatics: Across the 500 to 750 repertoires, a later analysis counted roughly 84 million unique TCR beta chains, around 11 million of which were shared by at least two donors. A nearest-neighbor algorithm error-corrected the raw reads and collapsed the reads into unique sequences, merging closely related sequences to remove PCR and sequencing errors. V, D and J gene segments were assigned by aligning CDR3 sequences to IMGT reference sequences. Each retained sequence needed at least a six-nucleotide match to both a V gene segment and a J gene segment. Rearrangements were classified as productive when the CDR3 lacked stop codons and remained in frame with V and J, and all other rearrangements were classified as non-productive. CDR3 was defined according to IMGT convention as the region running from the second conserved V-encoded cysteine to the conserved J-encoded phenylalanine. The earlier analysis of about 610 of the donors excluded any sequence lacking an unambiguous match to a single V gene segment. An earlier analysis of 450 to 650 of the donors called V segments functional above 56.7% productive rearrangements and segregating when the between-donor standard deviation exceeded 5%. A statistical classification framework was developed to diagnose cytomegalovirus status using the catalog of TCR beta chain sequences. A later analysis assigned V and J genes by comparing TCR nucleotide sequences with IMGT/GENE-DB human TR gene sequences. A later analysis assigned CDR3 sequences and most-parsimonious VDJ recombination scenarios with the TCRdist pipeline. In a later analysis, each TCR beta chain was defined by its CDR3 amino acid sequence together with its V-gene family, and reads lacking a unique V-gene family were excluded. As a way to deal with suspected cross-contamination and a sequencing artifact, a later analysis dropped more than 500 nucleotide sequences that were highly shared and had low generation probability. In a later analysis, a clonal expansion index for each public chain was calculated from normalized within-repertoire ranks of inferred template counts. In a later analysis, generation probabilities were computed with a VDJ recombination model fitted to out-of-frame rearrangements, and the resulting probabilities were checked against IGoR. A later analysis scored TCR-TCR, TCR-HLA and TCR-CMV co-occurrence with hypergeometric tests, applying a repertoire-size bias correction to TCR pairs. In a later analysis, false discovery rates were estimated by permuting HLA or CMV assignments 20 times. In a later analysis, co-occurring TCRs were grouped using DBSCAN, with TCRdist sequence similarity added in when clustering inside HLA-allele-positive subsets. For co-occurrence clustering, repertoires with fewer than 30,000 or more than 120,000 public chains were excluded, along with 4 to 6 repertoires with anomalous nucleotide sharing. TCRdb re-hosts the immuneACCESS table, in-frame sequences only. Its copies lack some clones; in the studies checked, an unresolved V gene accounts for under half of them, and the cause for the rest is not known. The V and J calls and clone size were taken over from that table, and D and trimming were inferred from the DNA. The sample table records 90,000 to 120,000 clones; around four fifths of these occur just once. Roughly 8% of the sample rests with the top ten.

The germline V gene encodes CDR1 SGHDT and CDR2 YYEEEE. Measured from the cysteine to the phenylalanine, the CDR3 is 15 residues long. Only the CDR3 region is kept as DNA, spanning 45 bases read in frame from base 1. The V end loses 0 bases and the J end loses 0 bases, and a stretch of 10 bases separates them. The cohort was made up of 500 to 800 healthy bone marrow donors. All cohort members were sampled while nominally healthy, although unrecorded immune exposures were likely present. The donor tested CMV seronegative, placing the donor among the 352 seronegative members of the cohort. Every donor gave a peripheral blood sample, and the peripheral blood mononuclear cells from that sample were used for TCR beta sequencing. The Qiagen DNeasy Blood Extraction Kit was used to extract genomic DNA from the blood cell samples.

The V and J genes are TRBV5-6 and TRBJ2-7, with an unclear D gene assignment. This receptor was identified in a man aged 30 to 39 in good health and CMV-seronegative. The sequenced sample consisted of PBMCs. The nucleotide sequence reads TGTGCCAGCAGCTTGGCGCCACCGAGCTCCTACGAGCAGTACTTC. The translation is CASSLAPPSSYEQYF.